The 26 T cell receptor beta chains in this list originate from one sample, sequenced in a study of monozygotic twins with inflammatory bowel disease. TCRdb re-analyzed the 5' RACE reads; it lists each CDR3 protein once, without DNA. This listing includes 150,000 to 200,000 distinct CDR3 sequences. Sequenced material: blood. These TCRs come from a human donor with ulcerative colitis or Crohn's disease, or a healthy co-twin of an affected twin (not recorded which).

The chain carries TRBV6-1 and TRBJ1-4; absent DNA, TCRdb's TRBD1 call cannot be checked. The CDR3 loop spans 15 amino acids. CDR1 and CDR2 (germline): MNHNS, SASEGT. CDR3 amino acids: CASSLSGGAGEKLFF.

The chain carries TRBV20-1 and TRBJ2-1; the TCRdb D gene call, TRBD1, has no DNA to confirm it. The CDR3 runs to 12 residues. CDR1 DFQATT and CDR2 SNEGSKA come from the germline V gene (reference sequence). The CDR3 protein is CSASGFYNEQFF.

The chain joins TRBV9 to TRBJ2-1; TCRdb designates TRBD1, a call that cannot be tested without DNA. The CDR3 spans 15 residues. Germline-derived CDR1 and CDR2 are SGDLS and YYNGEE. The CDR3 sequence: CASSVDGGEYNEQFF. The full variable domain, with the rest looked up from reference TRBV9 and TRBJ2-1, is DSGVTQTPKHLITATGQRVTLRCSPRSGDLSVYWYQQSLDQGLQFLIQYYNGEERAKGNILERFSAQQFPDLHSELNLSSLELGDSALYFCASSVDGGEYNEQFFGPGTRLTVL.

This chain connects TRBV6-6 to TRBJ2-7; TCRdb designates TRBD1, a call that cannot be tested without DNA. The CDR3 totals 13 residues. Germline V gene lookup returns CDR1 MNHNY and CDR2 SVGAGI (reference sequence). CDR3 sequence reads: CASRRDIAYEQYF.

This chain uses TRBV28 with TRBJ2-7; the D gene TCRdb calls, TRBD2, cannot be checked with no DNA. The CDR3 is made up of 13 amino acids. Germline CDR1 is MDHEN and CDR2 is SYDVKM. This CDR3 reads CASSLAGVHEQYF.

The genes are TRBV29-1 and TRBJ2-3; TCRdb's D gene call, TRBD1, goes unchecked for lack of DNA. Germline-derived CDR1 and CDR2 are SQVTM and ANQGSEA. This CDR3 has 12 amino acids. CDR3 sequence: CSADPRGDTQYF.

This chain connects TRBV11-2 to TRBJ1-4; TCRdb gives TRBD1 as the D gene, but with no DNA this cannot be confirmed. From germline, CDR1 is SGHAT and CDR2 FQNNGV. The CDR3 is 15 amino acids. The CDR3 here is CASSFGHLLIEKLFF.

This chain links TRBV7-2 with TRBJ2-7; TCRdb's D call of TRBD2 is untestable without DNA. Per the germline V gene, CDR1 is SGHTA and CDR2 is FQGNSA. This CDR3 is built from 13 residues. The CDR3 here is CASSPGLSYEQYF.

This sequence joins TRBV7-2 and TRBJ1-4; with no DNA, the TCRdb D assignment of TRBD1 cannot be verified. CDR1 SGHTA and CDR2 FQGNSA come from the germline V gene. This CDR3 is built from 16 residues. The CDR3 region is CASSLAGMSVGEKLFF.

This rearrangement joins TRBV7-5 to TRBJ1-6; TCRdb picks TRBD1, but there is no DNA to check that call. TRBV7-5 is a documented pseudogene. CDR3 length: 17 amino acids. The CDR3 sequence is CISASEALSQLNSPLHF.

The chain links TRBV20-1 to TRBJ2-4; TCRdb picks TRBD1, but there is no DNA to check that call. The CDR3 has 14 residues. In germline, CDR1 is DFQATT, CDR2 SNEGSKA (reference sequence). CDR3: CSAPRGGPKNIQYF.

V and J are TRBV11-3 and TRBJ2-3. The CDR3 loop spans 14 amino acids. Germline CDR1 and CDR2: SGHNT and YENEEA. The CDR3 loop reads CASSVTRGTDTQYF. Filled out from reference TRBV11-3 and TRBJ2-3, the complete variable domain reads EAGVVQSPRYKIIEKKQPVAFWCNPISGHNTLYWYLQNLGQGPELLIRYENEEAVDDSQLPKDRFSAERLKGVDSTLKIQPAELGDSAVYLCASSVTRGTDTQYFGPGTRLTVL.

This chain uses TRBV6-8 with TRBJ1-5. Germline V gene sequence: CDR1 MNHGY, CDR2 SAAAGT. The CDR3 loop spans 13 amino acids. The CDR3 spells CASTVLRNQPQHF.

The chain links TRBV20-1 to TRBJ1-1; the D call from TCRdb, TRBD1, cannot be confirmed without DNA. CDR3 length equals 11 residues. Germline V gene sequence: CDR1 DFQATT, CDR2 SNEGSKA (reference sequence). This CDR3 reads CSASGADEVFF.

The chain joins TRBV3-1 to TRBJ2-1. The CDR3 covers 16 residues. Germline CDR1 and CDR2: LGHDT and YNNKEL (reference sequence). CDR3 loop: CASSQGLDSSYNEQFF.

The chain uses TRBV21-1 and TRBJ1-1; TCRdb returns TRBD1, unconfirmable since there is no DNA. TRBV21-1 is designated a pseudogene. The CDR3 length is 15 residues. The CDR3 reads CASSPPQGAHTEAFF.

The rearrangement links TRBV5-4 to TRBJ1-2; TCRdb gives TRBD1 as the D gene, but with no DNA this cannot be confirmed. In germline, CDR1 is SGHNT, CDR2 YYREEE (reference sequence). The CDR3 extends over 15 amino acids. CDR3 sequence reads: CASSSRDRVNYGYTF.

CDR3 in amino acids: CASSPVRGGSDTQYF. J is TRBJ2-3 and V is TRBV12-3 or TRBV12-4; TCRdb proposes TRBD1, but this gene call is untestable without DNA. This CDR3 has 15 amino acids.

The chain recombines TRBV3-1 with TRBJ2-5. The germline CDR1 and CDR2 sequences are LGHDT and YNNKEL (reference sequence). The CDR3 sequence is 17 residues long. The CDR3 is CASSHRISGWNQETQYF.

The gene calls are TRBV3-1 and TRBJ2-1. Per germline, CDR1 LGHDT and CDR2 YNNKEL (reference sequence). The CDR3 runs to 16 residues. CDR3 residues: CASSQLDRTSYNEQFF.

The chain is built from TRBV20-1 and TRBJ1-4; TCRdb proposes TRBD1, but this gene call is untestable without DNA. The CDR3 extends over 16 amino acids. Germline values: CDR1 DFQATT, CDR2 SNEGSKA (reference sequence). The CDR3 reads CSARGTGAATNEKLFF.

The genes are TRBV5-6 and TRBJ2-3. The CDR3 length is 12 residues. Germline V lookup: CDR1 SGHDT, CDR2 YYEEEE. The CDR3 loop reads CASSKKQNTQYF. The entire variable domain, with the rest obtained from reference TRBV5-6 and TRBJ2-3, is as follows: DAGVTQSPTHLIKTRGQQVTLRCSPKSGHDTVSWYQQALGQGPQFIFQYYEEEERQRGNFPDRFSGHQFPNYSSELNVNALLLGDSALYLCASSKKQNTQYFGPGTRLTVL.

The rearrangement joins TRBV12-3 or TRBV12-4 to TRBJ1-5; the TCRdb call, TRBD1, lacks DNA for checking. The CDR3 is 17 residues long. The chain's CDR3 is CASRVGTGDLSNQPQHF.

V gene TRBV6-1 combines with J gene TRBJ1-2; no DNA is available, so the TRBD1 call from TCRdb remains unchecked. The CDR3 has 14 residues. The germline V gene has CDR1 MNHNS and CDR2 SASEGT. This chain's CDR3 is CAPVGRKVFYGYTF.

The V gene is TRBV19, the J gene TRBJ1-1; TCRdb's assignment of TRBD1 cannot be checked, as there is no DNA. This CDR3 comprises 13 residues. Germline V lookup: CDR1 LNHDA, CDR2 SQIVND (reference sequence). The CDR3 here is CASADRLYTEAFF.

The chain carries TRBV4-2 and TRBJ2-1. The CDR3 is made up of 14 amino acids. The V gene's germline CDR1 is LGHNA and CDR2 YNFKEQ. The CDR3 region is CASSHRGVASLLFF.